The clone carrying this TCR beta chain was seen at least ten times. What it recognizes is unknown. This entry is derived from a study of regulatory T cells in long-lasting Graves disease. Researchers made TCR beta libraries by using iRepertoire HTBI primers and running Arm-PCR on CDR3 regions. TCRdb independently ran MiXCR on the multiplex PCR reads; one entry per CDR3 protein. The sample records about 460,000 distinct CDR3 sequences, less than 15% being singletons. Time point of the sample: newly diagnosed GD, antithyroid drugs for less than 3 months. Scientists built the TCR library using RNA that was extracted from PBMCs. The germline V gene has CDR1 MGHRA and CDR2 YSYEKL. Trimming removed 0 bases at V and 1 base at J, with 4 bases between. The CDR3 is made up of 13 amino acids. Broader study findings: Newly diagnosed patients shared about 950 public clonotypes; persistent patients shared about 2,500.

This same sample was also part of a study on T cells in Graves' hyperthyroidism and ophthalmopathy. This second study says: Stability of Graves' hyperthyroidism was defined as absent ophthalmopathy progression within 18 months. Most clonotypes expanded in the thyroid (above 0.001) were also present in blood.

This chain uses TRBV4-1 with TRBJ2-7, with D uncertain. This specimen was peripheral blood mononuclear cells (PBMCs), taken at new diagnosis, from a patient treated with antithyroid drugs. The clonotype was recovered from a woman between 50 and 59 years old with Graves disease. CDR3 sequence (DNA): TGCGCCAGCAGCCAAGAAGGATCCTACGAGCAGTACTTC. This encodes CASSQEGSYEQYF.